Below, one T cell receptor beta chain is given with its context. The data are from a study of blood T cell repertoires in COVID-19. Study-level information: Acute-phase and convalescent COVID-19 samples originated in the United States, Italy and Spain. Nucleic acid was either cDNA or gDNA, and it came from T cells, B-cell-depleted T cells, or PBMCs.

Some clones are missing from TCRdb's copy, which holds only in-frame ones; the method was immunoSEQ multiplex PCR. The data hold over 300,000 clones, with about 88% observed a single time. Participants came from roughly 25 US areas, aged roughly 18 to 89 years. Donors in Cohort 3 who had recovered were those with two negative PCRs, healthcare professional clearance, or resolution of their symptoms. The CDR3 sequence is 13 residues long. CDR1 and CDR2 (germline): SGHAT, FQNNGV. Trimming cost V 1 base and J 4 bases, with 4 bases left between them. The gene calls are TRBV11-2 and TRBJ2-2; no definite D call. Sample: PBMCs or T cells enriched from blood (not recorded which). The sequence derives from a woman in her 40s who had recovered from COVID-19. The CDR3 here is CASSLVGTGELFF. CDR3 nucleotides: TGTGCCAGCAGCTTAGTCGGCACCGGGGAGCTGTTTTTT.